This entry describes one T cell receptor (beta chain). Antigen: not known. At survey level, the immunoSEQ assay was run in its v3.0 version. Some clones are missing from TCRdb's copy, which holds only in-frame ones; the method was immunoSEQ multiplex PCR. The table has roughly 16,000 clones, more than 80% seen once; the top ten hold about 8.2%. V trimming: 6 bases; J trimming: 0 bases; junction bases outside the gene matches: 6. Germline CDR1 and CDR2: WSHSY and SAAADI. The CDR3 loop spans 16 amino acids. This sample is part of a study of long-term antiretroviral therapy in people with HIV. Study findings and constraints: Diversity measured after ART increased yet remained under transplant donor controls.

This specimen was unsorted PBMCs, taken 0.3 years after starting antiretroviral therapy. The TCR sequence derives from a man between 18 and 35 years old with HIV. The V and J genes are TRBV10-2 and TRBJ2-1; 9 bases agree with TRBD2. CDR3: CASRGLASASYNEQFF. The CDR3 region has the DNA TGCGCCAGCAGGGGACTAGCCTCCGCCTCCTACAATGAGCAGTTCTTC.